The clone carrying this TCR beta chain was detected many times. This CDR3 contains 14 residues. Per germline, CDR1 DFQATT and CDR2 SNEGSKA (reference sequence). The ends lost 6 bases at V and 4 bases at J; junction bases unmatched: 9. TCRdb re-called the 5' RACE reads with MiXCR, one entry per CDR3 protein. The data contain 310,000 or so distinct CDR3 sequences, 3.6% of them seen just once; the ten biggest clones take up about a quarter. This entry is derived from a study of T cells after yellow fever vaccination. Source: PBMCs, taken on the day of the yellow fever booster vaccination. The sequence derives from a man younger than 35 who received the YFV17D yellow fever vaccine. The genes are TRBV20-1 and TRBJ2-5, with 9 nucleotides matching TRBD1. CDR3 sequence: CSAEPYRGPETQYF. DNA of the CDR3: TGCAGTGCCGAACCCTACAGGGGGCCAGAGACCCAGTACTTC.